Presented here are 25 T cell receptor beta chains from one specimen sequenced in a study of blood T cell repertoires in COVID-19. Sequencing used immunoSEQ multiplex PCR; TCRdb keeps in-frame clones, though not all of them. The table records approximately 270,000 clones, around 90% of them present only once. Sample: peripheral blood. The origin of the receptors is a middle-aged man with acute or convalescent COVID-19.

The rearrangement links TRBV25-1 to TRBJ2-3; D unclear. Trimming shortened V by 4 bases and J by 0 bases, and 8 bases separated the two germline ends. The CDR3 spans 14 residues. Germline V gene lookup returns CDR1 MGHDK and CDR2 SYGVNS. The chain's CDR3 is CASSVRTSTDTQYF. The CDR3 region has the DNA TGTGCCAGCAGTGTACGCACTAGCACAGATACGCAGTATTTT. The complete variable domain, with remaining parts taken from reference TRBV25-1 and TRBJ2-3, reads EADIYQTPRYLVIGTGKKITLECSQTMGHDKMYWYQQDPGMELHLIHYSYGVNSTEKGDLSSESTVSRIRTEHFPLTLESARPSHTSQYLCASSVRTSTDTQYFGPGTRLTVL.

The chain couples TRBV21-1 to TRBJ2-7; the table's D call, TRBD2, was not checked against the DNA. TRBV21-1 is given as a pseudogene. The CDR3 totals 14 residues. The CDR3 region has the DNA TGTGCCAGCAGCAATTTCTCCCCCGGTCCCGAGCAGTACTTC. Amino acids: CASSNFSPGPEQYF.

This chain connects TRBV11-2 to TRBJ2-3; 7 positions match TRBD2. Germline loops: CDR1 SGHAT, CDR2 FQNNGV. There are 16 residues in the CDR3. V gave up 5 bases and J gave up 9 bases; unmatched junction bases: 17. As DNA, the CDR3 is TGTGCCAGCAGCCCCCGGGGCCGGGGCCTGGGGGGGACGCAGTATTTT. Encoded protein: CASSPRGRGLGGTQYF.

The table lists this clone with a count of one. The rearrangement uses TRBV29-1 and TRBJ1-2; D gene unclear. The CDR3 has 17 residues. The germline gives CDR1 SQVTM, CDR2 ANQGSEA. Trimming pared 5 bases from V and 0 bases from J, leaving 22 bases between. Written as DNA, the CDR3 is TGCAGCGTTTTCGACCTCGACGCCACAGAAGCTAACTATGGCTACACCTTC. Amino acids: CSVFDLDATEANYGYTF.

V gene TRBV5-4 combines with J gene TRBJ2-5, with D possibly matching TRBD1 (5 bases). Deletions cut 3 bases from V and 1 base from J, with 13 bases between. The germline CDR1 and CDR2 sequences are SGHNT and YYREEE (reference sequence). CDR3 size: 15 residues. The CDR3 loop reads CASSSGQGFQETQYF. DNA for the CDR3: TGTGCCAGCAGCTCCGGGCAGGGCTTCCAAGAGACCCAGTACTTC. Drawing the rest from reference TRBV5-4 and TRBJ2-5, the complete variable domain is ETGVTQSPTHLIKTRGQQVTLRCSSQSGHNTVSWYQQALGQGPQFIFQYYREEENGRGNFPPRFSGLQFPNYSSELNVNALELDDSALYLCASSSGQGFQETQYFGPGTRLLVL.

This chain uses TRBV2 with TRBJ1-2, with D unresolved. In germline, CDR1 is SNHLY, CDR2 FYNNEI. V dropped 0 bases and J dropped 0 bases, with 8 bases sitting between them. The CDR3 spans 15 residues. CDR3 bases: TGTGCCAGCAGTGAAGCGCTGTCAGCTAACTATGGCTACACCTTC. Amino acids: CASSEALSANYGYTF.

The CDR3 loop is CASSPTSGGTGELFF. The CDR3 coding sequence is TGTGCCAGCAGCCCCACTAGCGGGGGAACCGGGGAGCTGTTTTTT. J is TRBJ2-2 and V is TRBV5-4; 11 bases map to TRBD2. V lost 4 bases to trimming and J lost 5 bases; unmatched junction nucleotides: 4. Germline V gene sequence: CDR1 SGHNT, CDR2 YYREEE (reference sequence). The CDR3 has 15 residues.

The CDR3 DNA reads as TGTGCCAGCAGCCCAGGGACAGGCACAGATACGCAGTATTTT. Translated, it gives CASSPGTGTDTQYF. V and J are TRBV7-9 and TRBJ2-3, with 7 bases fitting TRBD1. Germline values: CDR1 SEHNR, CDR2 FQNEAQ (reference sequence). This CDR3 is built from 14 residues. The ends lost 5 bases at V and 1 base at J; junction bases unmatched: 3.

The chain recombines TRBV25-1 with TRBJ1-2, with unresolved D. The CDR3 runs 15 residues. In germline, CDR1 is MGHDK, CDR2 SYGVNS. Trimming left V 2 bases short and J 0 bases short, with 10 bases between. The CDR3 here is CASSEGVRANYGYTF. The CDR3 nucleotides are TGTGCCAGCAGTGAAGGAGTTAGAGCTAACTATGGCTACACCTTC.

In regard to this clone: This sample also contains other DNA sequences that code for the same CDR3. The chain combines TRBV30 with TRBJ1-5; perhaps TRBD1 as D (6 bases). The germline gives CDR1 GTSNPN, CDR2 SVGIG (reference sequence). The CDR3 is 13 amino acids. V was clipped by 0 bases and J by 4 bases, with 7 bases between them. The CDR3 is CAWSVQGNQPQHF. The CDR3 bases are TGTGCCTGGAGTGTACAGGGAAATCAGCCCCAGCATTTT. The variable domain in full, with the rest retrieved from reference TRBV30 and TRBJ1-5, is SQTIHQWPATLVQPVGSPLSLECTVEGTSNPNLYWYRQAAGRGLQLLFYSVGIGQISSEVPQNLSASRPQDRQFILSSKKLLLSDSGFYLCAWSVQGNQPQHFGDGTRLSIL.

The rearrangement links TRBV7-3 to TRBJ1-1; D unclear. V lost 5 bases, J lost 1 base, and 8 bases lay in between. CDR1 is SGHTA and CDR2 is FQGTGA in the germline V gene. This CDR3 contains 13 residues. As DNA, the CDR3 is TGTGCCAGCAGCACCCGACAGAACACTGAAGCTTTCTTT. Amino acids: CASSTRQNTEAFF. The variable domain in full, completed from reference TRBV7-3 and TRBJ1-1, reads GAGVSQTPSNKVTEKGKYVELRCDPISGHTALYWYRQSLGQGPEFLIYFQGTGAADDSGLPNDRFFAVRPEGSVSTLKIQRTERGDSAVYLCASSTRQNTEAFFGQGTRLTVV.

The J gene is TRBJ2-3, the V gene TRBV12-5; D is ambiguous. CDR1 and CDR2 (germline): LGHNT, FRNRAP. V was shortened by 2 bases and J by 2 bases, with 11 bases between the two germline ends. The CDR3 length is 15 residues. The CDR3 loop reads CASGLIAPNTDTQYF. Written as DNA, the CDR3 is TGTGCTAGTGGTTTGATAGCTCCGAACACAGATACGCAGTATTTT.

This chain connects TRBV29-1 to TRBJ2-7, with 7 bases lining up with TRBD1. The V segment lost 1 base and the J segment 2 bases; nucleotides outside the gene matches: 14. CDR3 length: 17 amino acids. The V gene's germline CDR1 is SQVTM and CDR2 ANQGSEA. The CDR3: CSVEVLLITGDAYEQYF. Written as DNA, the CDR3 is TGCAGCGTTGAAGTCCTCCTCATCACAGGGGACGCCTACGAGCAGTACTTC.

This chain links TRBV6-2 or TRBV6-3 with TRBJ2-7, with 7 bases lining up with TRBD2. V shed 2 bases and J 3 bases; nucleotides not matched to a gene: 4. This CDR3 contains 14 residues. From germline, CDR1 is MNHEY and CDR2 SVGEGT. The CDR3 bases are TGTGCCAGCAGTTACCTCAGGGAGGGCTACGAGCAGTACTTC. It encodes CASSYLREGYEQYF.

V is TRBV4-1 and J is TRBJ1-4, with D possibly TRBD1 on 6 matching bases. In germline, CDR1 is MGHRA, CDR2 YSYEKL. CDR3 length: 13 residues. Trimming removed 3 bases at V and 8 bases at J, with 10 bases between. DNA for the CDR3: TGCGCCAGCAGCCATGTTACAGGGGAAAAACTGTTTTTT. Its protein product is CASSHVTGEKLFF.

V is TRBV19 and J is TRBJ1-1; D might be TRBD1 (6 bases). Trimming cost V 4 bases and J 1 base, with 10 bases left between them. Germline V lookup: CDR1 LNHDA, CDR2 SQIVND (reference sequence). The CDR3 runs 14 residues. CDR3 DNA: TGTGCCAGTAGTACGGGACAACGGAACACTGAAGCTTTCTTT. This translates into CASSTGQRNTEAFF.

The chain is built from TRBV10-2 and TRBJ1-2; maybe TRBD1 (6 bases). The CDR3 is 15 amino acids. Germline CDR1 and CDR2: WSHSY and SAAADI. Trimming pared 7 bases from V and 6 bases from J, leaving 21 bases between. The CDR3 sequence: CASTDSRKAINGYTF. As DNA, the CDR3 is TGCGCCAGCACGGACAGCCGAAAAGCAATAAATGGCTACACCTTC.

The gene calls are TRBV15 and TRBJ1-1, with 8 bases lining up with TRBD1. The CDR3 runs 19 residues. The ends lost 0 bases at V and 1 base at J; junction bases unmatched: 13. Looked up from germline, CDR1 is LNHNV and CDR2 is YYDKDF (reference sequence). The CDR3 region has the DNA TGTGCCACCAGCAGAGATGGCCGCGGGACAGGTACTGGGAACACTGAAGCTTTCTTT. Residues: CATSRDGRGTGTGNTEAFF.

V and J are TRBV6-5 and TRBJ1-1, with 10 bases that match TRBD1. This CDR3 region has 16 residues. Trimming cost V 4 bases and J 3 bases; bases outside gene matches: 8. CDR1 MNHEY and CDR2 SVGAGI come from the germline V gene. CDR3: CASSSRDRGSYTEAFF. CDR3 coding DNA: TGTGCCAGCAGTTCCCGGGACAGGGGCTCGTACACTGAAGCTTTCTTT.

The chain carries TRBV5-1 and TRBJ1-3; TRBD1 matches 7 bases. CDR1 SGHRS and CDR2 YFSETQ come from the germline V gene. The CDR3 has 18 residues. The V gene end was trimmed by 4 bases and the J gene end by 0 bases; junction bases not matched to a gene: 13. DNA of the CDR3: TGCGCCAGCAGCGTAAAGACAGGGCCCTTAAGCTCTGGAAACACCATATATTTT. Encoded protein: CASSVKTGPLSSGNTIYF.

The rearrangement uses TRBV6-5 and TRBJ2-5, with 8 positions matching TRBD1. Germline lookup yields CDR1 MNHEY and CDR2 SVGAGI. The CDR3 has 14 amino acids. V shed 10 bases, J shed 3 bases, and the junction held 10 bases outside the gene matches. The CDR3 is CATLTGDWEETQYF. CDR3 nucleotides: TGTGCCACCCTGACAGGGGATTGGGAAGAGACCCAGTACTTC.

This clone was counted a single time. This chain connects TRBV3-1 (or the pseudogene TRBV3-2) to TRBJ2-1; 9 bases are shared with TRBD1. J lost 5 bases, V lost 4 bases, and 6 bases had no gene match. Germline V CDR1 and CDR2: LGHDT, YNNKEL (reference sequence). The CDR3 runs 15 residues. The CDR3 protein is CASSLQGAPHNEQFF. The CDR3, as DNA: TGTGCCAGCAGCCTACAGGGGGCGCCCCACAATGAGCAGTTCTTC.

The chain employs TRBV7-6 and TRBJ2-7, with a tentative D call TRBD1 (6 bases). The V and J ends lost 1 base and 7 bases respectively, with 14 bases between them. Per germline, CDR1 SGHVS and CDR2 FNYEAQ. The CDR3 has 14 residues. CDR3 coding DNA: TGTGCCAGCAGCTTAGGGGGGCAGTTCTGGGAGCAGTACTTC. It specifies CASSLGGQFWEQYF.

The chain combines TRBV5-4 with TRBJ2-5; 8 bases fit TRBD2. V trimming: 4 bases; J trimming: 5 bases; junction bases outside the gene matches: 10. The CDR3 length is 15 residues. Per germline, CDR1 SGHNT and CDR2 YYREEE (reference sequence). The CDR3, as DNA: TGTGCCAGCAGCCGGGGGGGGCCGGTCCTGGAGACCCAGTACTTC. Amino acids: CASSRGGPVLETQYF.

This chain connects TRBV7-8 to TRBJ2-5; 13 bases align to TRBD2. The ends lost 0 bases at V and 6 bases at J; junction bases unmatched: 13. CDR3 length: 19 amino acids. Germline assignment: CDR1 SGHVS and CDR2 FQNEAQ. The CDR3 loop reads CASSLARTSGGSPAKTQYF. CDR3 DNA sequence: TGTGCCAGCAGCTTAGCGAGGACTAGCGGGGGAAGCCCCGCTAAGACCCAGTACTTC.